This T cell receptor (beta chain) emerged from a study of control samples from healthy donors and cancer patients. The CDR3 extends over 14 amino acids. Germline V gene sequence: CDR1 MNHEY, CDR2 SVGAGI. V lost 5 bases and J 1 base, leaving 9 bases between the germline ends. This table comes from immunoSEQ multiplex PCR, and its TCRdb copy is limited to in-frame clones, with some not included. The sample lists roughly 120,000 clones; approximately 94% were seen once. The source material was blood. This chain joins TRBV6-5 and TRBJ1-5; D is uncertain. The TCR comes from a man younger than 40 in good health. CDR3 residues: CASSPGPSNQPQHF. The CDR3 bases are TGTGCCAGCAGTCCAGGCCCCAGCAATCAGCCCCAGCATTTT.